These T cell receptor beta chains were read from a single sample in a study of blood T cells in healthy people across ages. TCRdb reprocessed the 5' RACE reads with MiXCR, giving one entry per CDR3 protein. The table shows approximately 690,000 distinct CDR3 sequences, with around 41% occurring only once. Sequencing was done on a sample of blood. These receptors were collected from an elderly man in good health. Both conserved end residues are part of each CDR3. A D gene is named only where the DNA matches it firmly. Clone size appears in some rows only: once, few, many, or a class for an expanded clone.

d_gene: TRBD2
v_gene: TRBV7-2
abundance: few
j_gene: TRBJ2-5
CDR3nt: TGTGCCAGCAGTTCTAGCGGACCCCAAGAGACCCAGTACTTC
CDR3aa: CASSSSGPQETQYF

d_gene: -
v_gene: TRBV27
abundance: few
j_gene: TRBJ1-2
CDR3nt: TGTGCCAGCAGTCCCCGGACAGAAAACTATGGCTACACCTTC
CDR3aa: CASSPRTENYGYTF

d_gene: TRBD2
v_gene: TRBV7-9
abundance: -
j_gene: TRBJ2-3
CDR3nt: TGTGCCAGCAGCTTACTAGCGGGGGACCTCCGGGGGACAGATACGCAGTATTTT
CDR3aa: CASSLLAGDLRGTDTQYF

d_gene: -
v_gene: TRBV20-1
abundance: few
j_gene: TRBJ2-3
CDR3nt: TGCAGTGCTAGAGAAGGACTCGATACGCAGTATTTT
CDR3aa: CSAREGLDTQYF

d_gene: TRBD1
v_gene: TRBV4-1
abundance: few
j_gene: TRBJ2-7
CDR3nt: TGCGCCAGCAGCCAAGACCTAGTGGGGACAGACTACGAGCAGTACTTC
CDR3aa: CASSQDLVGTDYEQYF

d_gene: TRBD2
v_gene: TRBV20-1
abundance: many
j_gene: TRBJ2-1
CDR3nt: TGCAGTGCTCCTACTAGCGGGAGGAACTACAATGAGCAGTTCTTC
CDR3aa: CSAPTSGRNYNEQFF

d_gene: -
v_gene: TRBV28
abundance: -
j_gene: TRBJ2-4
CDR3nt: TGTGCCAGCAGTTTATCCCAGGGTGGCAAAAACATTCAGTACTTC
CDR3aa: CASSLSQGGKNIQYF

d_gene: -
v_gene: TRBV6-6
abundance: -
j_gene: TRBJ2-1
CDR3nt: TGTGCCATACAGGGATCTGCCAAGTCTGAGCAGTTCTTC
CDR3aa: CAIQGSAKSEQFF

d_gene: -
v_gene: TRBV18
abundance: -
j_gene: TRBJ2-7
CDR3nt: TGTGCCAGCTCCCCAGCTCCGGGAACCTACGAGCAGTACTTC
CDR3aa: CASSPAPGTYEQYF

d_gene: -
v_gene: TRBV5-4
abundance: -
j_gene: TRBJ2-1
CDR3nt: TGTGCCAGCAGCTTGGAGGGGTACAGACTCTCCTACAACGAGCAGTTCTTC
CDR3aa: CASSLEGYRLSYNEQFF

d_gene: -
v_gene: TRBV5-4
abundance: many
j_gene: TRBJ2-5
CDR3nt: TGTGCCAGCAGCGCCGGTGGGCAGAGGGCAGAGACCCAGTACTTC
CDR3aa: CASSAGGQRAETQYF

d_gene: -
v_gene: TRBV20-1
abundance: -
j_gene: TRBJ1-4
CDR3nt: TGCAGTGCTAGAGATGCAGGGTTCCGGGGCGCAAATGAAAAACTGTTTTTT
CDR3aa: CSARDAGFRGANEKLFF

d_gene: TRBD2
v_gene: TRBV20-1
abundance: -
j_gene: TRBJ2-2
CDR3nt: TGCAGTGCTCATGATAGCGGGAGGAGGATAGGGGAGCTGTTTTTT
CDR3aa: CSAHDSGRRIGELFF

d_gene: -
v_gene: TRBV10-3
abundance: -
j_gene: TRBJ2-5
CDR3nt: TGTGCCATCAGTTCGGGAGAGCACCAAGAGACCCAGTACTTC
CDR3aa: CAISSGEHQETQYF

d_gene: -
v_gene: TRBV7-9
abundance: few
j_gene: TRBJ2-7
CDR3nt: TGTGCCAGCAGCTTAGCGGAGGTTGGCCCTTACGAGCAGTACTTC
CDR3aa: CASSLAEVGPYEQYF

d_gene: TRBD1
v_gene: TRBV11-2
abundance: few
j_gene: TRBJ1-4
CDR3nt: TGTGCCAGCAAGAGACAGGGGTTTGCTAATGAAAAACTGTTTTTT
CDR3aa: CASKRQGFANEKLFF

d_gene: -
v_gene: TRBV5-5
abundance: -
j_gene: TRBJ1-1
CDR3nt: TGTGCCAGCAGCTTGGCAATAATCAAGAACACTGAAGCTTTCTTT
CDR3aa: CASSLAIIKNTEAFF

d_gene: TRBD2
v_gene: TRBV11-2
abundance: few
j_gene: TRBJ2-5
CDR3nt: TGTGCCAGCAGCCGGGGGGGATTGTTAGAGACCCAGTACTTC
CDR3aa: CASSRGGLLETQYF

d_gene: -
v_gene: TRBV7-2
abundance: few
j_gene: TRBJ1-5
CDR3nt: TGTGCCAGCAGCTTAGATGGGGGAGGCAGCAATCAGCCCCAGCATTTT
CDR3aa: CASSLDGGGSNQPQHF

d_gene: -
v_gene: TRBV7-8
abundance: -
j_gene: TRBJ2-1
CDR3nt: TGTGCCAGCAGCCCCCGGGACTCCGCAAACGAGCAGTTCTTC
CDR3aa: CASSPRDSANEQFF

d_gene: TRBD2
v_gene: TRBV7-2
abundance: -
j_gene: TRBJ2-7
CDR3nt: TGTGCCAGCAGTCATCCGGGACTAGTCAACGAGCAGTACTTC
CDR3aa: CASSHPGLVNEQYF

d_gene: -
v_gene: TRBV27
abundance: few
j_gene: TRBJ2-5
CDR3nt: TGTGCCACCAGAAGGGACGTATTTCAAGAGACCCAGTACTTC
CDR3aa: CATRRDVFQETQYF

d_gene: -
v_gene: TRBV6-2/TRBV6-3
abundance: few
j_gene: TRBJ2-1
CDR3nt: TGTGCCAGCAGCCGATTAATACCAGGGGGAGGTGAGCAGTTCTTC
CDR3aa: CASSRLIPGGGEQFF

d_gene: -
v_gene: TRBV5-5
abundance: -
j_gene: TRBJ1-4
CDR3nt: TGTGCCAGCAGCTACCAACCTCCAACTAATGAAAAACTGTTTTTT
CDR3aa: CASSYQPPTNEKLFF

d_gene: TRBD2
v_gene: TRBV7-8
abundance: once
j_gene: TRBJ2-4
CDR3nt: TGTGCCAGCAGCATCCGGACTAGCGCATTAAACATTCAGTACTTC
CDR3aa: CASSIRTSALNIQYF

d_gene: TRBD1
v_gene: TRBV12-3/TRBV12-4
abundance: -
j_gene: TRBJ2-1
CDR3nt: TGTGCCAGCAGTCTAAACCGACAGGGTGGGTCCTACAATGAGCAGTTCTTC
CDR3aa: CASSLNRQGGSYNEQFF

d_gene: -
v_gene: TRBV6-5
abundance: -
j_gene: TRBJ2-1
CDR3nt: TGTGCCAGCAGTTACTCTGGGGTTGAGCAGTTCTTC
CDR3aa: CASSYSGVEQFF

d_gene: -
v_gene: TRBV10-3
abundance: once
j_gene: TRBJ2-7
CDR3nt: TGTGCCATCAGTGATAGAGGGGGGGGAAACTCCTACGAGCAGTACTTC
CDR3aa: CAISDRGGGNSYEQYF

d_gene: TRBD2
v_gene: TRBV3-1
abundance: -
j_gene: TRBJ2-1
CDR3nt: TGTGCCAGCAGCCATAATGGGGGCGGGGGGGCTATCAATGAGCAGTTCTTC
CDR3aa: CASSHNGGGGAINEQFF

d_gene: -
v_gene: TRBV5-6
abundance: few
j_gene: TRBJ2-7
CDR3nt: TGTGCCAGCAGCTTACAAGCCGAGCAGTACTTC
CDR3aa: CASSLQAEQYF

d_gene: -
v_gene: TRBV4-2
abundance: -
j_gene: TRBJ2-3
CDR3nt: TGTGCCAGCAGCCCGACCGCCAGGACCACGCGTAGCACAGATACGCAGTATTTT
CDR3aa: CASSPTARTTRSTDTQYF

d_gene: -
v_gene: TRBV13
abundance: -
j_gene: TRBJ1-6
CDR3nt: TGTGCCAGCAGCTTAGGCGGGACGGCCCGGGGGTCACCCCTCCACTTT
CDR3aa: CASSLGGTARGSPLHF

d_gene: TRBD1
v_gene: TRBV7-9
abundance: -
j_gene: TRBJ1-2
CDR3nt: TGTGCCAGCAGGGGACAGGGGAGCGACTATGGCTACACCTTC
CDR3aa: CASRGQGSDYGYTF

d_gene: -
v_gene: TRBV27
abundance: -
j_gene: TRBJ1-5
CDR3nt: TGTGCCAGCAGGCTTACAACAAATCAGCCCCAGCATTTT
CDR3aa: CASRLTTNQPQHF

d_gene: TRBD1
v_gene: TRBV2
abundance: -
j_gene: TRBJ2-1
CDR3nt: TGTGCCAGCAGCGACAGGGGCTACAATAAGCAGTTCTTC
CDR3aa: CASSDRGYNKQFF

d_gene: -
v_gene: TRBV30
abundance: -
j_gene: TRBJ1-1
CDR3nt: TGTGCCTGCAGTACCCGTACAGGGTTCAACACTGAAGCTTTCTTT
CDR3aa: CACSTRTGFNTEAFF

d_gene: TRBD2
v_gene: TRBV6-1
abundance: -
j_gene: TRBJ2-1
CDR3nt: TGTGCCAGCAGTGGCCTGCTAGCGGGAGTTCGGAATGAGCAGTTCTTC
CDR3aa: CASSGLLAGVRNEQFF

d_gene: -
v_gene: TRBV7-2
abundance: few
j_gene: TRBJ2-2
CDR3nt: TGTGCCAGCAGCTTAGTTGGTGGCCAGGGTAGGACCGGGGAGCTGTTTTTT
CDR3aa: CASSLVGGQGRTGELFF

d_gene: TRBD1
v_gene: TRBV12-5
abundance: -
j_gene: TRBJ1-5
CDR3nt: TGTGCTAGTGGCCGCCCGGACAGGAACAATCAGCCCCAGCATTTT
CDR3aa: CASGRPDRNNQPQHF

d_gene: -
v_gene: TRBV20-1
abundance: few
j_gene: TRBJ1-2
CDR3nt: TGCAGTGCTAGAACCGCGGGAGGGCAGGGTGGCTACACCTTC
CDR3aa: CSARTAGGQGGYTF

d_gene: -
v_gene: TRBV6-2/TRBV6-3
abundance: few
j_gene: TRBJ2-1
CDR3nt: TGTGCCAGCAGTTACGCCCGGACCAAGCAGTTCTTC
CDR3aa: CASSYARTKQFF

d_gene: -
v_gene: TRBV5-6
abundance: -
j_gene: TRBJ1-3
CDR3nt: TGTGCCAGCAGCCGGGGACGAGGAAACACCATATATTTT
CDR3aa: CASSRGRGNTIYF

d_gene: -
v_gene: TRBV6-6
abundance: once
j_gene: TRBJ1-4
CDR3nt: TGTGCCAGCAGTTATTGGTCAGGGGCTAATGAAAAACTGTTTTTT
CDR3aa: CASSYWSGANEKLFF

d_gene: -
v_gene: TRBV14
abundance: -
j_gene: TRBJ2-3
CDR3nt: TGTGCCAGCAGCCAATTTAGCGGTGCCACAGATACGCAGTATTTT
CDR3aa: CASSQFSGATDTQYF

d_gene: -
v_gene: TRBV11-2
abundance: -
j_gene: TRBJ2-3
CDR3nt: TGTGCCAGCAGCTTACCTAGCGTCGCGGGGCGTACGCAGTATTTT
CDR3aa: CASSLPSVAGRTQYF

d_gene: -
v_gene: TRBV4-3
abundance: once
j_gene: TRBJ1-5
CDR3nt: TGCGCCAGCAGCCAGGTACAGGGTCGTCAGCCCCAGCATTTT
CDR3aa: CASSQVQGRQPQHF

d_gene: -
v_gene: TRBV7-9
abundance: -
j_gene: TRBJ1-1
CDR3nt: TGTGCCAGCAGCTTAGTCTGGGGGCAAAACACTGAAGCTTTCTTT
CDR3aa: CASSLVWGQNTEAFF

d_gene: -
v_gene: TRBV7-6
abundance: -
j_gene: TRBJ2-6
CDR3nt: TGTGCCAGCAGCTTAGAGCTTCTCCCCTCTGGGGCCAACGTCCTGACTTTC
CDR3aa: CASSLELLPSGANVLTF

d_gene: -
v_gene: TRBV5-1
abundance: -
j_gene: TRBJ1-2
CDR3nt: TGCGCCAGCAGCTTCATCGGGACCCCTGATATAACCTATGGCTACACCTTC
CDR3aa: CASSFIGTPDITYGYTF

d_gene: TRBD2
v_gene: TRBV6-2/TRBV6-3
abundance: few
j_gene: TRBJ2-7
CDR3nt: TGTGCCAGCAGTGACTCGCGGGGGAACGAGCAGTACTTC
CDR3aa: CASSDSRGNEQYF

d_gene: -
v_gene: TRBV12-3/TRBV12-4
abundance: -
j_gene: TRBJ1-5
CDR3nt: TGTGCCAGCAGTTCGAACAGGGCTGCGCCCCAGCATTTT
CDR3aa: CASSSNRAAPQHF

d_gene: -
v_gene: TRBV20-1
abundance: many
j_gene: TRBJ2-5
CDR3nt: TGCAGTGCTGACCATCGTGGGCAGGAGACCCAGTACTTC
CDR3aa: CSADHRGQETQYF

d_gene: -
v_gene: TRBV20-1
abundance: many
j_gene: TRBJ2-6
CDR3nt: TGCAGTGCCACGGGACGGACCTTATCTGGGGCCAACGTCCTGACTTTC
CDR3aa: CSATGRTLSGANVLTF

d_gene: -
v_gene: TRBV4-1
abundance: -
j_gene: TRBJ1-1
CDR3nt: TGCGCCAGCAGCCGAGCGACTGCGAACACTGAAGCTTTCTTT
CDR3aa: CASSRATANTEAFF

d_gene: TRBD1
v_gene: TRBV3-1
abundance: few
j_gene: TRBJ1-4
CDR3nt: TGTGCCAGCAGCCCCCGGACAGGGGGAAGGGCAACTAATGAAAAACTGTTTTTT
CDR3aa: CASSPRTGGRATNEKLFF

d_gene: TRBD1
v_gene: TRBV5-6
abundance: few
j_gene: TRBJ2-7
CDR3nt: TGTGCCAGCAGCCCCCAGACAGGGGTGCGGACCTACGAGCAGTACTTC
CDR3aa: CASSPQTGVRTYEQYF

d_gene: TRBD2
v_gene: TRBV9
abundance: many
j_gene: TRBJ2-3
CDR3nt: TGTGCCAGCAGCGTCCTAGCGGGGGAACCACCCCCAGATACGCAGTATTTT
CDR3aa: CASSVLAGEPPPDTQYF

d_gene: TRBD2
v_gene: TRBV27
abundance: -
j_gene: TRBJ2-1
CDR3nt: TGTGTCTCCCGTCTCCAGTGGGGGGGTTCCTACAATGAGCGGTTCTTC
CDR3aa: CVSRLQWGGSYNERFF